Shown below are 23 T cell receptor beta chains from a single sample sequenced in a study of cytomegalovirus exposure and HLA in healthy donors. Both 60 Vbeta primers and 13 Jbeta primers went into the PCR. Method: immunoSEQ multiplex PCR; TCRdb's copy keeps in-frame clones and lacks some. The sample has 100,000 to 150,000 clones; 75% to 85% are singletons. The sequencing input was PBMCs. The receptor source for this set is a woman aged 45-59 years in good health and CMV-seropositive.

Details on this clone: This sample also contains other DNA sequences that code for the same CDR3. The chain joins TRBV5-1 to TRBJ2-3, with TRBD2 matching over 10 bases. The CDR3 runs 15 residues. CDR1 is SGHRS and CDR2 is YFSETQ in the germline V gene. J lost 4 bases, V lost 0 bases, and 2 bases had no gene match. The CDR3 DNA reads as TGCGCCAGCAGCTTGGCTCTAGCGGGAGCAGATACGCAGTATTTT. Amino acid sequence: CASSLALAGADTQYF.

This chain connects TRBV27 to TRBJ1-5; D unclear. This CDR3 has 18 amino acids. V shed 3 bases and J shed 1 base, with 19 bases lying between them. Per germline, CDR1 MNHEY and CDR2 SMNVEV (reference sequence). In DNA, the CDR3 is TGTGCCAGCAGTTTTAGGCCCCCGGGAGTTAGGAGCAATCAGCCCCAGCATTTT. This encodes CASSFRPPGVRSNQPQHF.

The CDR3 coding sequence is TGTGCCAGCAGCTTAGCAGGGGTAGGCACCTTC. It yields the protein CASSLAGVGTF. The V gene is TRBV7-9, the J gene TRBJ1-2, with D perhaps TRBD1 (5 bases). V was clipped by 0 bases and J by 13 bases, with 9 bases between them. The CDR3 has 11 residues. The germline V gene has CDR1 SEHNR and CDR2 FQNEAQ (reference sequence).

This clone was seen a few times. The chain combines TRBV6-4 with TRBJ1-1; 9 bases map to TRBD1. The CDR3 sequence is 14 residues long. Germline values: CDR1 MRHNA, CDR2 SNTAGT. Germline trimming cut 6 bases from V and 4 bases from J; bases unmatched to any gene: 6. The CDR3 protein is CASRQQGASTEAFF. The CDR3 nucleotides read TGTGCCAGCAGGCAACAGGGGGCGAGCACTGAAGCTTTCTTT.

This clone has just one count. The chain joins TRBV7-2 to TRBJ2-7; 9 bases fit TRBD1. Germline V lookup: CDR1 SGHTA, CDR2 FQGNSA. The ends lost 5 bases at V and 2 bases at J; junction bases unmatched: 7. The CDR3 loop spans 15 amino acids. CDR3 protein: CASSLWTGETYEQYF. CDR3 coding DNA: TGTGCCAGCAGCCTTTGGACAGGGGAAACCTACGAGCAGTACTTC.

The chain employs TRBV9 and TRBJ2-5; D remains ambiguous. The CDR3 extends over 14 amino acids. CDR1 and CDR2 (germline): SGDLS, YYNGEE. Trimming left V 3 bases short and J 5 bases short, with 14 bases between. The CDR3 loop is CASSDAGYGETQYF. The DNA for the CDR3 is TGTGCCAGCAGCGATGCCGGGTACGGGGAGACCCAGTACTTC. The full variable domain, rest sourced from reference TRBV9 and TRBJ2-5, is DSGVTQTPKHLITATGQRVTLRCSPRSGDLSVYWYQQSLDQGLQFLIQYYNGEERAKGNILERFSAQQFPDLHSELNLSSLELGDSALYFCASSDAGYGETQYFGPGTRLLVL.

The CDR3 DNA sequence: TGTGCCAGCAGTCCCGTGAGAGGGACAAACACTGAAGCTTTCTTT. Translated: CASSPVRGTNTEAFF. The chain combines TRBV27 with TRBJ1-1, with a possible D match to TRBD1 (6 bases). The CDR3 has 15 amino acids. Germline V gives CDR1 MNHEY, CDR2 SMNVEV (reference sequence). Trimming stripped 5 bases from V and 2 bases from J, with 15 bases between.

A remark on this clone: The junction departs from the called germline gene at one end, perhaps through a read error. J is TRBJ2-6 and V is TRBV2, with D possibly matching TRBD2 (6 bases). Germline CDR1 SNHLY, CDR2 FYNNEI. This CDR3 is built from 16 residues. For the CDR3, the DNA is TGTGCCACCAGTGGGGAGGAGTCCTCTGGGGCCAACGTCCTGACTTTC. This codes for CATSGEESSGANVLTF.

The chain uses TRBV29-1 and TRBJ1-2; D is uncertain. V was shortened by 4 bases and J by 6 bases, with 12 bases between the two germline ends. The germline V gene has CDR1 SQVTM and CDR2 ANQGSEA. This CDR3 has 12 residues. CDR3 DNA sequence: TGCAGCGTTGTTCGGGGTGAGGATGGCTACACCTTC. Encoded protein: CSVVRGEDGYTF. The full variable domain, with the rest looked up from reference TRBV29-1 and TRBJ1-2, is SAVISQKPSRDICQRGTSLTIQCQVDSQVTMMFWYRQQPGQSLTLIATANQGSEATYESGFVIDKFPISRPNLTFSTLTVSNMSPEDSSIYLCSVVRGEDGYTFGSGTRLTVV.

The chain links TRBV18 to TRBJ2-1; 9 bases are shared with TRBD2. CDR1 is KGHSH, CDR2 LQKENI, per germline. This CDR3 has 16 residues. The J segment lost 5 bases and the V segment lost 4 bases, leaving 9 bases of the junction unmatched. The CDR3 DNA reads as TGTGCCAGCTCACTGCCGGGACTAGCAGGCCACAATGAGCAGTTCTTC. Its protein product is CASSLPGLAGHNEQFF.

Only one count was recorded for this clone. The chain carries TRBV5-6 and TRBJ1-2; TRBD1 aligns across 9 bases. The germline V gene has CDR1 SGHDT and CDR2 YYEEEE. The CDR3 covers 14 residues. V dropped 4 bases and J dropped 2; count of bases not matched to a gene: 3. DNA for the CDR3: TGTGCCAGCAGCCCCGGGACAGGGAACTATGGCTACACCTTC. Translated, it gives CASSPGTGNYGYTF. The variable domain in full, with the rest retrieved from reference TRBV5-6 and TRBJ1-2, is DAGVTQSPTHLIKTRGQQVTLRCSPKSGHDTVSWYQQALGQGPQFIFQYYEEEERQRGNFPDRFSGHQFPNYSSELNVNALLLGDSALYLCASSPGTGNYGYTFGSGTRLTVV.

CDR3 sequence: CASSLGQGGNEQFF. The CDR3, as DNA: TGTGCCAGCAGCTTGGGGCAGGGTGGCAATGAGCAGTTCTTC. V gene TRBV7-2 combines with J gene TRBJ2-1, with D perhaps matching TRBD1 (5 bases). Germline values: CDR1 SGHTA, CDR2 FQGNSA. Trimming took off 3 bases at V and 6 bases at J, with 12 bases between the two ends. CDR3 length: 14 amino acids.

V is TRBV9 and J is TRBJ1-4; D not resolved. The V end was cut by 3 bases, the J end by 3 bases, with 6 bases between. The CDR3 runs to 13 residues. The germline V gene has CDR1 SGDLS and CDR2 YYNGEE. CDR3: CASSARANEKLFF. In DNA form, the CDR3 reads TGTGCCAGCAGCGCACGGGCTAATGAAAAACTGTTTTTT.

This clone was found a few times. The CDR3 coding sequence is TGTGCCAGCAGCTTAGAGGGCAGGTGGCTAGCGGGGGCCGAGCAGTACTTC. Translation gives CASSLEGRWLAGAEQYF. The rearrangement links TRBV7-8 to TRBJ2-5; 10 bases line up with TRBD2. The J call may be incorrect, as the DNA end agrees better with TRBJ2-7. Germline CDR1 reads SGHVS; CDR2 reads FQNEAQ. CDR3 length: 17 residues.

This chain connects TRBV19 to TRBJ1-4, with TRBD1 matching over 9 bases. Germline trimming cut 6 bases from V and 8 bases from J; bases unmatched to any gene: 4. The CDR3 spans 13 residues. Per the germline V gene, CDR1 is LNHDA and CDR2 is SQIVND (reference sequence). The CDR3 is CASRDRGSEKLFF. The CDR3 DNA reads as TGTGCCAGTAGGGACAGGGGTTCGGAAAAACTGTTTTTT.

This chain links TRBV2 with TRBJ1-2, with TRBD1 matching over 7 bases. Trimming at V came to 5 bases and at J to 4 bases, leaving 13 bases not matched to a gene. Germline V gene sequence: CDR1 SNHLY, CDR2 FYNNEI. CDR3 length: 16 amino acids. The CDR3 sequence: CASSNTRQGEVYGYTF. The CDR3, as DNA: TGTGCCAGCAGTAATACCCGACAGGGAGAGGTCTATGGCTACACCTTC.

The chain combines TRBV5-1 with TRBJ2-1, with a possible D match to TRBD2 (6 bases). Trimming removed 1 base at V and 5 bases at J, with 16 bases between. The length of the CDR3 is 16 residues. In germline, CDR1 is SGHRS, CDR2 YFSETQ. The CDR3 bases are TGCGCCAGCAGCTTGTGGGCGGGACGGATAAACAATGAGCAGTTCTTC. It encodes CASSLWAGRINNEQFF.

This clone was detected only a few times. The rearrangement joins TRBV6-1 to TRBJ2-5, with TRBD1 identical over 7 bases. The J call may be mistaken, given a closer DNA end match to TRBJ2-7. The CDR3 extends over 15 amino acids. Germline CDR1 is MNHNS and CDR2 is SASEGT. The CDR3 bases are TGTGCCAGCAGTGAAGGGACAGGACCTCTCTACGAGCAGTACTTC. It specifies CASSEGTGPLYEQYF.

This chain uses TRBV15 with TRBJ2-1, with D possibly matching TRBD2 (6 bases). The CDR3 has 13 amino acids. CDR1 and CDR2 from the germline V gene are LNHNV and YYDKDF (reference sequence). V was pared by 7 bases and J by 6 bases, with 13 bases between. Written as DNA, the CDR3 is TGTGCCACCATCATGCGGGATTCCAATGAGCAGTTCTTC. It codes for CATIMRDSNEQFF.

This clone was counted a few times. V usage is TRBV7-2 and J usage is TRBJ2-7; TRBD2 matches at 9 bases. CDR1 and CDR2 from the germline V gene are SGHTA and FQGNSA. This CDR3 has 17 amino acids. J was trimmed by 0 bases and V by 0 bases; bases with no gene match: 6. For the CDR3, the DNA is TGTGCCAGCAGCTTAGCGGCGTCTAGCGGGGACTCCTACGAGCAGTACTTC. Translated: CASSLAASSGDSYEQYF.

In this sample, this clone turned up a few times. The chain uses TRBV5-1 and TRBJ2-1, with a tentative D call TRBD1 (5 bases). Germline values: CDR1 SGHRS, CDR2 YFSETQ. Trimming removed 0 bases at V and 6 bases at J, with 16 bases between. The CDR3 has 16 amino acids. The CDR3 here is CASSLGSWQGVNEQFF. CDR3 in DNA: TGCGCCAGCAGCTTGGGGTCCTGGCAGGGTGTCAATGAGCAGTTCTTC. Supplemented by reference TRBV5-1 and TRBJ2-1, the full variable domain reads KAGVTQTPRYLIKTRGQQVTLSCSPISGHRSVSWYQQTPGQGLQFLFEYFSETQRNKGNFPGRFSGRQFSNSRSEMNVSTLELGDSALYLCASSLGSWQGVNEQFFGPGTRLTVL.

This chain links TRBV29-1 with TRBJ1-1, with TRBD1 identical over 7 bases. V dropped 4 bases and J dropped 3; count of bases not matched to a gene: 5. The CDR3 is made up of 13 amino acids. Germline lookup yields CDR1 SQVTM and CDR2 ANQGSEA. CDR3 in DNA: TGCAGCGTTGGCAGGGGGTGGGACACTGAAGCTTTCTTT. Amino acid sequence: CSVGRGWDTEAFF.

The table lists this clone with many counts. Other DNA sequences within the sample encode an identical CDR3. This chain connects TRBV6-5 to TRBJ1-5, with TRBD1 identical over 8 bases. This CDR3 has 14 residues. V trimming: 6 bases; J trimming: 4 bases; junction bases outside the gene matches: 5. Per germline, CDR1 MNHEY and CDR2 SVGAGI. Written as DNA, the CDR3 is TGTGCCAGCAGGCGGACAGGGAGAAATCAGCCCCAGCATTTT. This codes for CASRRTGRNQPQHF.